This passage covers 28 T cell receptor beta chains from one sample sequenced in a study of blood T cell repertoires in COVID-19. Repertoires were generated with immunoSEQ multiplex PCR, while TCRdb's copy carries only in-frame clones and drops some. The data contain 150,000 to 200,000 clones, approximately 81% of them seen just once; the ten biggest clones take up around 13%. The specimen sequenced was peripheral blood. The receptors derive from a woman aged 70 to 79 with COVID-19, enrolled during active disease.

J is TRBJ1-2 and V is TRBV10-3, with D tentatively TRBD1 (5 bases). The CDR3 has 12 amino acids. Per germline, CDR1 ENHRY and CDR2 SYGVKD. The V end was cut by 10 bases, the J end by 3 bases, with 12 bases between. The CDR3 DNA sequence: TGTGCCACCCTCCGGGGGTACTATGGCTACACCTTC. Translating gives CATLRGYYGYTF.

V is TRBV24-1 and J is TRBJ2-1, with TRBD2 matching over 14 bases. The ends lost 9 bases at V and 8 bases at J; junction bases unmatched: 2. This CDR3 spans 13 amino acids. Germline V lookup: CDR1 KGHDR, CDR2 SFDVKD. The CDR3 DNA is TGTGCCACCGGGACTAGCGGGAGAGATGAGCAGTTCTTC. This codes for CATGTSGRDEQFF.

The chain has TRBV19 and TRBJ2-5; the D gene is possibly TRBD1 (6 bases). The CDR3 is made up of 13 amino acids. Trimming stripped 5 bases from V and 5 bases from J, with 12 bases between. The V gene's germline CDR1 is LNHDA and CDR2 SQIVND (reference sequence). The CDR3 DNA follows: TGTGCCAGTAGTGTCGGACAGACGGAGACCCAGTACTTC. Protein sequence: CASSVGQTETQYF.

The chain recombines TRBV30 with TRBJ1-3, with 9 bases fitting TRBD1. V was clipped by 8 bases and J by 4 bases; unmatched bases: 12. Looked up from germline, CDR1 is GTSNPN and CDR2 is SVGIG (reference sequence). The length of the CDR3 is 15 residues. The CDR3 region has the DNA TGTGCCGGAGGGGCGGACAGGGGTCTCGGAAACACCATATATTTT. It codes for CAGGADRGLGNTIYF.

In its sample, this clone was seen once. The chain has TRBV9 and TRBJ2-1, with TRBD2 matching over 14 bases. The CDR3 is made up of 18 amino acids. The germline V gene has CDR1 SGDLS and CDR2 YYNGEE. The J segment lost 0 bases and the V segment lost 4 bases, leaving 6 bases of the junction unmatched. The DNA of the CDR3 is TGTGCCAGCAGCCAGACTAGCGGGAGGGCCTTCTCCTACAATGAGCAGTTCTTC. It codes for CASSQTSGRAFSYNEQFF.

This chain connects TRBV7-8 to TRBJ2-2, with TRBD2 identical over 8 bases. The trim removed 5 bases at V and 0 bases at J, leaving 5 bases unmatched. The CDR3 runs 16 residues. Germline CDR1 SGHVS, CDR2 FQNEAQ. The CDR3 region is CASSLGLETNTGELFF. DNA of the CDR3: TGTGCCAGCAGCCTGGGACTAGAGACGAACACCGGGGAGCTGTTTTTT.

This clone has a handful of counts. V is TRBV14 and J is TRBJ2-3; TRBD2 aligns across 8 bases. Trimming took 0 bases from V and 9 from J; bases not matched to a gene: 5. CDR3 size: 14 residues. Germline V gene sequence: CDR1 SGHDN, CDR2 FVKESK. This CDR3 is CASSQDGTRKTQYF. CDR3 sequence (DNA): TGTGCCAGCAGCCAAGATGGGACTAGGAAGACGCAGTATTTT.

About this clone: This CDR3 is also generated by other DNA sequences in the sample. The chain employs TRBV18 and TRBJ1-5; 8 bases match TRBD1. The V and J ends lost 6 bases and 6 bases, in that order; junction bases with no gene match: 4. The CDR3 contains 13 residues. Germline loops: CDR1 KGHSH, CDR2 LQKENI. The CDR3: CASSPDRGQPQHF. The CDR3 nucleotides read TGTGCCAGCTCCCCCGACAGGGGTCAGCCCCAGCATTTT. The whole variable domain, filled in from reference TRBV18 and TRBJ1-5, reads NAGVMQNPRHLVRRRGQEARLRCSPMKGHSHVYWYRQLPEEGLKFMVYLQKENIIDESGMPKERFSAEFPKEGPSILRIQQVVRGDSAAYFCASSPDRGQPQHFGDGTRLSIL.

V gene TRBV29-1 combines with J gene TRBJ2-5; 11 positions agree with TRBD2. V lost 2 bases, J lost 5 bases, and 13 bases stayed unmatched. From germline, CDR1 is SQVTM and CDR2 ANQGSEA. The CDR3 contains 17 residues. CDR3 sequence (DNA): TGCAGCGTTGAACGTTCTAGCGGGGGGTTCGGAATGGAGACCCAGTACTTC. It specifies CSVERSSGGFGMETQYF.

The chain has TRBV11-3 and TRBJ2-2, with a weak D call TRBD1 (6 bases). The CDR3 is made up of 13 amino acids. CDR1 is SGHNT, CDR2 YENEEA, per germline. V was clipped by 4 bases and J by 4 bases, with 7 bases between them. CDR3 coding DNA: TGTGCCAGCAGCTCCAGGGGCACCGGGGAGCTGTTTTTT. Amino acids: CASSSRGTGELFF.

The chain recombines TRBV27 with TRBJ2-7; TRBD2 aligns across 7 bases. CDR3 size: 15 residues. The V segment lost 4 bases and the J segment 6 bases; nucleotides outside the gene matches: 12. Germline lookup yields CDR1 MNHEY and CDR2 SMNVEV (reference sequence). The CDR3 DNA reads TGTGCCAGCAGTTCAGCGGGATTCCGGCGCGTCGAGCAGTACTTC. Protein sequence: CASSSAGFRRVEQYF.

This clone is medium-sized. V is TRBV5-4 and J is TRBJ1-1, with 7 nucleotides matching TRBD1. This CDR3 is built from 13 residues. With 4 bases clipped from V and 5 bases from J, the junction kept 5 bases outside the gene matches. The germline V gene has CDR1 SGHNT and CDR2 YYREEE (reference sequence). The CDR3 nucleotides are TGTGCCAGCAGCCCCGGGACAGATACTGAAGCTTTCTTT. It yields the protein CASSPGTDTEAFF.

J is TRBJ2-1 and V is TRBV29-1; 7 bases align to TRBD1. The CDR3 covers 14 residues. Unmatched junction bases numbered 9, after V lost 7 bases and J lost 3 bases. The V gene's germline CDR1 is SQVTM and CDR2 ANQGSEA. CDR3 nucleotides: TGCAGCGCCTCGGGGACAGCCGGCTACAATGAGCAGTTCTTC. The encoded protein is CSASGTAGYNEQFF.

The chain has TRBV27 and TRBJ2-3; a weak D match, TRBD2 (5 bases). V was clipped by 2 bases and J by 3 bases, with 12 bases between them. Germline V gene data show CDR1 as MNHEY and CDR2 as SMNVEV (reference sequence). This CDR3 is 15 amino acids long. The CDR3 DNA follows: TGTGCCAGCAGTTTAAACGGGATTGTAACAGATACGCAGTATTTT. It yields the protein CASSLNGIVTDTQYF.

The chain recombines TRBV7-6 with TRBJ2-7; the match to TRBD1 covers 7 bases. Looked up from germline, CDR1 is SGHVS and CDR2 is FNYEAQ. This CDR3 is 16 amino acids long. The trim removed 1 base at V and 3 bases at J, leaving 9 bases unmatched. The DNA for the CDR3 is TGTGCCAGCAGCTTAGTACGGGACAGTGGGTTCTACGAGCAGTACTTC. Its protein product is CASSLVRDSGFYEQYF.

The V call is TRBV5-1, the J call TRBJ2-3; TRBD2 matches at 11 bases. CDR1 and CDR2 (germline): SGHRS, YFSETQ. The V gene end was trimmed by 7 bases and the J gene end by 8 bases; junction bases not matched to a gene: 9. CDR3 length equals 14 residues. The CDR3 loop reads CASRSTSGGSTQYF. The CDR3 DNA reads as TGCGCCAGCCGTTCAACTAGCGGGGGAAGTACGCAGTATTTT. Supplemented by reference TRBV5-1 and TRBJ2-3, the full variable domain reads KAGVTQTPRYLIKTRGQQVTLSCSPISGHRSVSWYQQTPGQGLQFLFEYFSETQRNKGNFPGRFSGRQFSNSRSEMNVSTLELGDSALYLCASRSTSGGSTQYFGPGTRLTVL.

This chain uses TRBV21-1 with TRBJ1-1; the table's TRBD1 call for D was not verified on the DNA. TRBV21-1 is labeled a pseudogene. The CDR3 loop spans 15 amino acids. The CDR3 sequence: CASSKAGQEGTEAFF. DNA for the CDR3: TGTGCCAGCAGCAAAGCGGGGCAGGAAGGCACTGAAGCTTTCTTT.

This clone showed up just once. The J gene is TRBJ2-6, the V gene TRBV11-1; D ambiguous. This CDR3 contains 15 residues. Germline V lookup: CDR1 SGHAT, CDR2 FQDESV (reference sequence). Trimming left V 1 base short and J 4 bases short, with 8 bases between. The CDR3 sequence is CASSLEYRGANVLTF. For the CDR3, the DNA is TGTGCCAGCAGCTTAGAATACCGGGGGGCCAACGTCCTGACTTTC.

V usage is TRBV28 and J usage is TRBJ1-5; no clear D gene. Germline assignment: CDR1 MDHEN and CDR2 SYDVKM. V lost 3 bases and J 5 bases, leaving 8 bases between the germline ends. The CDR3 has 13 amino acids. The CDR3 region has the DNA TGTGCCAGCAGTTTGGCACCTCATCAGCCCCAGCATTTT. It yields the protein CASSLAPHQPQHF. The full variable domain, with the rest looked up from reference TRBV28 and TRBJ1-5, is DVKVTQSSRYLVKRTGEKVFLECVQDMDHENMFWYRQDPGLGLRLIYFSYDVKMKEKGDIPEGYSVSREKKERFSLILESASTNQTSMYLCASSLAPHQPQHFGDGTRLSIL.

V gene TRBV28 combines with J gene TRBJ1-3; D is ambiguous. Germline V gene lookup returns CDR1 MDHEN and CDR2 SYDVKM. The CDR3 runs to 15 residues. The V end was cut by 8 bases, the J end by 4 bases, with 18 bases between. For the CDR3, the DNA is TGTGCCAGCGGGCCACTCGGGGAGGCCGGAAACACCATATATTTT. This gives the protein CASGPLGEAGNTIYF.

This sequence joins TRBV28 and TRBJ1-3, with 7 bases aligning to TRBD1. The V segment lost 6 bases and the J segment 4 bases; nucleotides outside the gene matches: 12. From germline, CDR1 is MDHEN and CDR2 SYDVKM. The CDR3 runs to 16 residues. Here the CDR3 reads CASRGTGAVLGNTIYF. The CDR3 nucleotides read TGTGCCAGCAGGGGTACAGGGGCAGTGCTCGGAAACACCATATATTTT.

CDR3 amino acids: CASRSGPQTGRHGYTF. CDR3 nucleotide sequence: TGTGCCAGCAGATCGGGCCCCCAGACAGGGAGACATGGCTACACCTTC. The V and J genes are TRBV28 and TRBJ1-2; 7 bases agree with TRBD1. Germline V CDR1 and CDR2: MDHEN, SYDVKM. The CDR3 covers 16 residues. V shed 6 bases, J shed 6 bases, and the junction held 16 bases outside the gene matches.

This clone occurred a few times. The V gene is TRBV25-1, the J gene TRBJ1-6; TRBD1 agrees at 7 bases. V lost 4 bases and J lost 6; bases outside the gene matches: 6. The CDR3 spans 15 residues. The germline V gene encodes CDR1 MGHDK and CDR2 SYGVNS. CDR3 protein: CASSGTTGTNSPLHF. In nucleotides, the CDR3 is TGTGCCAGCAGTGGGACGACAGGGACTAATTCACCCCTCCACTTT.

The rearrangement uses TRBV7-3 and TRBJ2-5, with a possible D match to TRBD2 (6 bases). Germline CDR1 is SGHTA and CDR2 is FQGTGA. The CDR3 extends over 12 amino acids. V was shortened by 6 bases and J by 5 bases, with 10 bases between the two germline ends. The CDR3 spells CASRSGGETQYF. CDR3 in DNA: TGTGCCAGCAGATCAGGAGGGGAGACCCAGTACTTC.

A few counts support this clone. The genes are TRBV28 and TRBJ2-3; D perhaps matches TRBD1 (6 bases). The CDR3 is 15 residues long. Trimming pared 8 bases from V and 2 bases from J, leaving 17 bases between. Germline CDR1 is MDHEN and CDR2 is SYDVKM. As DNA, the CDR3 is TGTGCCAGCGGGGGTTCGACAGGAATCACAGATACGCAGTATTTT. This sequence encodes CASGGSTGITDTQYF.

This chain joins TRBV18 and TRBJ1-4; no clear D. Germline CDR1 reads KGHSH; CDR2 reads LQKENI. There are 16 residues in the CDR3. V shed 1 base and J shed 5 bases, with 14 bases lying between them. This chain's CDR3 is CASSPLRVAENEKLFF. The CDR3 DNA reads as TGTGCCAGCTCACCACTGAGGGTTGCAGAGAATGAAAAACTGTTTTTT.

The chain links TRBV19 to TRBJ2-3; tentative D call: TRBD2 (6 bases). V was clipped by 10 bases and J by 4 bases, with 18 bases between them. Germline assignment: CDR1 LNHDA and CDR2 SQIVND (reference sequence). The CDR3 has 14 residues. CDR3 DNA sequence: TGTGCCACCGGAACAAGGGAGGCAGCAGATACGCAGTATTTT. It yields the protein CATGTREAADTQYF.

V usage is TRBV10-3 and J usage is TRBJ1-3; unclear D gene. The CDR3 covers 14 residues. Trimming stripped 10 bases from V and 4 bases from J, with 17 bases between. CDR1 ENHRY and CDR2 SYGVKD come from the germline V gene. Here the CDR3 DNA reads TGTGCCACTCACCTGACGACGGGGGGAAACACCATATATTTT. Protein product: CATHLTTGGNTIYF.